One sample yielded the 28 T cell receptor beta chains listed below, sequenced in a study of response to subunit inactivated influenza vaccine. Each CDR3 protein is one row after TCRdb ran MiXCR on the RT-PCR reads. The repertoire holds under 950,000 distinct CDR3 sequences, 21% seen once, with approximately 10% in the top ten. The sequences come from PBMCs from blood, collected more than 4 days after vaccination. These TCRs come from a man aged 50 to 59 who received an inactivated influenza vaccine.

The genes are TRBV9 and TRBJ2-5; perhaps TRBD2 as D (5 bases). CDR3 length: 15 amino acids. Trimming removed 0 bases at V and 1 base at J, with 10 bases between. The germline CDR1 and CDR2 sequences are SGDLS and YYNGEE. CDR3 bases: TGTGCCAGCAGCGTAGGAGGGAGAACCCAAGAGACCCAGTACTTC. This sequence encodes CASSVGGRTQETQYF.

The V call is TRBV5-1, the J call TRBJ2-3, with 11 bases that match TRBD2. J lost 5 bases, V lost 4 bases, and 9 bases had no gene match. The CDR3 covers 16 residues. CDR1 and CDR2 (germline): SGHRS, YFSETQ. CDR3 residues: CASSLTSGVSGDTQYF. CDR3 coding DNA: TGCGCCAGCAGCCTGACTAGCGGGGTATCTGGAGATACGCAGTATTTT. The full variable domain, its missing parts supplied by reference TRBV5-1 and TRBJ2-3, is KAGVTQTPRYLIKTRGQQVTLSCSPISGHRSVSWYQQTPGQGLQFLFEYFSETQRNKGNFPGRFSGRQFSNSRSEMNVSTLELGDSALYLCASSLTSGVSGDTQYFGPGTRLTVL.

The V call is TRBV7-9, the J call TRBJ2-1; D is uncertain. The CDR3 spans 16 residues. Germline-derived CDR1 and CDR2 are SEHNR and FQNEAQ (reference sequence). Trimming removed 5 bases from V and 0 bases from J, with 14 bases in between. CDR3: CASSHFQSRSYNEQFF. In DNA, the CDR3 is TGTGCCAGCAGCCACTTCCAAAGCCGCTCCTACAATGAGCAGTTCTTC.

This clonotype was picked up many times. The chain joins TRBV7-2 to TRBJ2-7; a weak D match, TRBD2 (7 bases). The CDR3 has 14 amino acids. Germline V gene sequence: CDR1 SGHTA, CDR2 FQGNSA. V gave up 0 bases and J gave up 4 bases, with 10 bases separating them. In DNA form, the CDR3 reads TGTGCCAGCAGCTTAGCGGGGGGGCTTTACGAGCAGTACTTC. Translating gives CASSLAGGLYEQYF.

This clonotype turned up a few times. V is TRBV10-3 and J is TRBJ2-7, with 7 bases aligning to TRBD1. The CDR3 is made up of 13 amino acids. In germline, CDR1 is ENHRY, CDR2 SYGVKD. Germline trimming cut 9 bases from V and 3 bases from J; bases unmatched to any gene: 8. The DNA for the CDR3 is TGTGCCATGGGGTTTGGACAGGTCTACGAGCAGTACTTC. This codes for CAMGFGQVYEQYF.

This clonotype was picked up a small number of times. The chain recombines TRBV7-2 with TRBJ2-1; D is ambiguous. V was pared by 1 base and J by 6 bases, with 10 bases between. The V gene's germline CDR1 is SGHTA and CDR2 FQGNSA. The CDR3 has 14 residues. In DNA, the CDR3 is TGTGCCAGCAGCTTAGTTGGCAGACCCAATGAGCAGTTCTTC. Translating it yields CASSLVGRPNEQFF.

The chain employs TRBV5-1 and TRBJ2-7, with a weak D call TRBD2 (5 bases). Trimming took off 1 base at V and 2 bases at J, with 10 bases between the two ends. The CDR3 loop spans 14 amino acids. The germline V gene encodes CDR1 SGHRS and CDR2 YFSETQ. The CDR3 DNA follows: TGCGCCAGCAGCTTGAGGGAGCCACCCTACGAGCAGTACTTC. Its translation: CASSLREPPYEQYF. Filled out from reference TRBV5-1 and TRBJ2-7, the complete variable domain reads KAGVTQTPRYLIKTRGQQVTLSCSPISGHRSVSWYQQTPGQGLQFLFEYFSETQRNKGNFPGRFSGRQFSNSRSEMNVSTLELGDSALYLCASSLREPPYEQYFGPGTRLTVT.

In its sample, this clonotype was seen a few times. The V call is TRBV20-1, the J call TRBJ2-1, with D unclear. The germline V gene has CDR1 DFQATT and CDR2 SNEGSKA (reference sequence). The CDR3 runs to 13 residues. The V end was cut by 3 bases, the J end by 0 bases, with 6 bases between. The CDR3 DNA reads TGCAGTGCTAGTACAAGCTCCTACAATGAGCAGTTCTTC. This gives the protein CSASTSSYNEQFF.

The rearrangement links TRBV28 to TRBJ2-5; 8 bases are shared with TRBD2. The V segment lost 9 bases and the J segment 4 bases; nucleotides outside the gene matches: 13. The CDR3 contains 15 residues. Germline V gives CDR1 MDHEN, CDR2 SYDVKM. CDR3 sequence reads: CASHSGRVERETQYF. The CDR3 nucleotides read TGTGCCAGTCATTCCGGGAGGGTAGAGCGAGAGACCCAGTACTTC.

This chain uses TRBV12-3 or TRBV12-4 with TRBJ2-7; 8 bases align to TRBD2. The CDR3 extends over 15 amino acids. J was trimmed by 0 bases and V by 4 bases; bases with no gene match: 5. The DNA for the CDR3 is TGTGCCAGCAGTTCAGGCGGGGGGCCCTCCTACGAGCAGTACTTC. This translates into CASSSGGGPSYEQYF.

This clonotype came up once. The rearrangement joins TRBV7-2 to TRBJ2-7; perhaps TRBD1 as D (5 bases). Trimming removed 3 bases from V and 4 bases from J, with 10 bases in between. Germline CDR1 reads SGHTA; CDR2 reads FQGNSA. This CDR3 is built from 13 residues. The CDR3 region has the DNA TGTGCCAGCAGCTTGGGGCACCAGTACGAGCAGTACTTC. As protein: CASSLGHQYEQYF. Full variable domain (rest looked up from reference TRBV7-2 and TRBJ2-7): GAGVSQSPSNKVTEKGKDVELRCDPISGHTALYWYRQSLGQGLEFLIYFQGNSAPDKSGLPSDRFSAERTGGSVSTLTIQRTQQEDSAVYLCASSLGHQYEQYFGPGTRLTVT.

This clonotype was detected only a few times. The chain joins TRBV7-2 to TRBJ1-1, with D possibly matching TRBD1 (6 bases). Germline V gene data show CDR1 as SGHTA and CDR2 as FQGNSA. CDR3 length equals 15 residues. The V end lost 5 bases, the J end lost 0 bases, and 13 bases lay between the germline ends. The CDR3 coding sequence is TGTGCCAGCAGCAAACCGACAGGCCTGAACACTGAAGCTTTCTTT. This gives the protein CASSKPTGLNTEAFF. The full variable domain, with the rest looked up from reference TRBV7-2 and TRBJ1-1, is GAGVSQSPSNKVTEKGKDVELRCDPISGHTALYWYRQSLGQGLEFLIYFQGNSAPDKSGLPSDRFSAERTGGSVSTLTIQRTQQEDSAVYLCASSKPTGLNTEAFFGQGTRLTVV.

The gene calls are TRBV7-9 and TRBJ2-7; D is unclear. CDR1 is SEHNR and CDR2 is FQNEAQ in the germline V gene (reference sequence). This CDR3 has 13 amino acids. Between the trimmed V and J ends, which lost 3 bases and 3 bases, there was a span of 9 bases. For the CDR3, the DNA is TGTGCCAGCAGCTTCTCTATGGACTACGAGCAGTACTTC. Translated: CASSFSMDYEQYF.

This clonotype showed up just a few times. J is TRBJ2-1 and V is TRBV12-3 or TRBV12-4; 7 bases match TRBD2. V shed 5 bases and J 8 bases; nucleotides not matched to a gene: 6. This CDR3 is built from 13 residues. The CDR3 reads CASSVRGGDEQFF. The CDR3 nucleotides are TGTGCCAGCAGTGTTAGGGGAGGGGATGAGCAGTTCTTC.

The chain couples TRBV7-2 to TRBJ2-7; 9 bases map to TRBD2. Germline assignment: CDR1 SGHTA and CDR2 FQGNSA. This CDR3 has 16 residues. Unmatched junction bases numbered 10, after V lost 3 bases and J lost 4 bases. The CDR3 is CASSLPWEREDYEQYF. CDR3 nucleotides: TGTGCCAGCAGCTTGCCGTGGGAGCGGGAGGATTACGAGCAGTACTTC.

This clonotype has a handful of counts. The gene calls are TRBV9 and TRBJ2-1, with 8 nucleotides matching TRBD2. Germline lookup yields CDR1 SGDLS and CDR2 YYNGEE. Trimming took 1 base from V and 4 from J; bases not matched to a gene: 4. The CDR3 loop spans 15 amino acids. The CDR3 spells CASSVTAGEYNEQFF. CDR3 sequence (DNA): TGTGCCAGCAGCGTAACAGCGGGAGAGTACAATGAGCAGTTCTTC.

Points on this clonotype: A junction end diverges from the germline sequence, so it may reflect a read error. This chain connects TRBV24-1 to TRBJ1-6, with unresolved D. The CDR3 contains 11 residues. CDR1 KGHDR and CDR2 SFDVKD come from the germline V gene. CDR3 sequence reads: CATRDFSPLHF. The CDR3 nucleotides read TGTGCCACCAGAGATTTTTCACCCCTCCACTTT.

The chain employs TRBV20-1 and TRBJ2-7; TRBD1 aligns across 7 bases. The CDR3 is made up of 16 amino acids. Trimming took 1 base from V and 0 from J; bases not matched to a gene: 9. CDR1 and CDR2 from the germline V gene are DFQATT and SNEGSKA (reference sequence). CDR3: CSARALDRVSSYEQYF. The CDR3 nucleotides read TGCAGTGCTAGAGCCCTTGACAGGGTTAGCTCCTACGAGCAGTACTTC.

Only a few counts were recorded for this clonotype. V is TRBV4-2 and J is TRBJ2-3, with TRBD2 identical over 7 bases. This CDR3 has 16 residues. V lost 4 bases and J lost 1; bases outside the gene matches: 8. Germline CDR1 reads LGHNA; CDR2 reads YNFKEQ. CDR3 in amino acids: CASSPHGGGGTDTQYF. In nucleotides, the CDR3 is TGTGCCAGCAGCCCCCATGGGGGAGGGGGCACAGATACGCAGTATTTT.

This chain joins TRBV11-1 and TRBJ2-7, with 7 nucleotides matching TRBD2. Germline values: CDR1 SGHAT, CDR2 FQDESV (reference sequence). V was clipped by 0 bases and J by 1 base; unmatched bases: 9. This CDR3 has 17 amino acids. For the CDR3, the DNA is TGTGCCAGCAGCTTAGCGAAGAGAGCTAGCGGATCCTACGAGCAGTACTTC. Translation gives CASSLAKRASGSYEQYF.

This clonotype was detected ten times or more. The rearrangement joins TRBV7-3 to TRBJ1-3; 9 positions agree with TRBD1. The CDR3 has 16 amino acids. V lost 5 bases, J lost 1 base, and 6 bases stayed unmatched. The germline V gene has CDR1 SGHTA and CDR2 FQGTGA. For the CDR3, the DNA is TGTGCCAGCAGCCCGGACAGGGGAGGATCTGGAAACACCATATATTTT. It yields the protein CASSPDRGGSGNTIYF.

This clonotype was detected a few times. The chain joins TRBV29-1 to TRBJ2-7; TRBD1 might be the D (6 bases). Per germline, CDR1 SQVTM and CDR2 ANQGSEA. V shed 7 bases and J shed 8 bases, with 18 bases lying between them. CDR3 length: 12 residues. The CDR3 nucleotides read TGCAGCGGGGGACATAGAGAAGAAAAGCAGTACTTC. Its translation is CSGGHREEKQYF.

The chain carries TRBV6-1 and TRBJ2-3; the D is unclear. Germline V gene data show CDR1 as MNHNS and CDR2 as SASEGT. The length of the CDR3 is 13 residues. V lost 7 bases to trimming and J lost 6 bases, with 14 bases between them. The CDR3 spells CASIPSARDTQYF. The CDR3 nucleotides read TGTGCCAGCATACCATCGGCCCGGGATACGCAGTATTTT.

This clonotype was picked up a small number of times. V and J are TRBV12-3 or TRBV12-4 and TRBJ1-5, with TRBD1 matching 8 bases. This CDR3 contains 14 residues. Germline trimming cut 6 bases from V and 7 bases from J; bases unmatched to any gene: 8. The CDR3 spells CASRTDRVGQPQHF. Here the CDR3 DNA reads TGTGCCAGCAGAACGGACAGGGTCGGACAGCCCCAGCATTTT.

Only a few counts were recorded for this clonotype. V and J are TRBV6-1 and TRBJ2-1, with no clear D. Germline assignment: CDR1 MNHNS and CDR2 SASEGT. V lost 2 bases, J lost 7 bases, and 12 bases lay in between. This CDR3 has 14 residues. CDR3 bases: TGTGCCAGCAGTGAAAACTTAGGGTTGAATGAGCAGTTCTTC. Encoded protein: CASSENLGLNEQFF.

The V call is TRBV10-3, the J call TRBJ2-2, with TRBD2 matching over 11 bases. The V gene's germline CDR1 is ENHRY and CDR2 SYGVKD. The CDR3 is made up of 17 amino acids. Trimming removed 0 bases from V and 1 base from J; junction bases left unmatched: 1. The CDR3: CAISESGLAENTGELFF. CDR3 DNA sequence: TGTGCCATCAGTGAGTCGGGACTAGCGGAGAACACCGGGGAGCTGTTTTTT.

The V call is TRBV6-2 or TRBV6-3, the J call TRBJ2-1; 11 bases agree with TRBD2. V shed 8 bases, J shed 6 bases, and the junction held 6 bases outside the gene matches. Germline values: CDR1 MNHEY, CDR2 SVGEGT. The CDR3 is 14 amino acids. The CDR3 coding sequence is TGTGCCAGCTGTCCCGGGACTAGCGGCAATGAGCAGTTCTTC. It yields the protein CASCPGTSGNEQFF.

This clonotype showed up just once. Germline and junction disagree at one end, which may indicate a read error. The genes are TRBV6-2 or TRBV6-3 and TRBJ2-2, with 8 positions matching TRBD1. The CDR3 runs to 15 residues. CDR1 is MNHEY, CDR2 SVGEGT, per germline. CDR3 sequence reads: CASSYRDRPTEELFF. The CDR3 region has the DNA TGTGCCAGCAGTTACCGGGACAGGCCCACCGAGGAGCTGTTTTTT.